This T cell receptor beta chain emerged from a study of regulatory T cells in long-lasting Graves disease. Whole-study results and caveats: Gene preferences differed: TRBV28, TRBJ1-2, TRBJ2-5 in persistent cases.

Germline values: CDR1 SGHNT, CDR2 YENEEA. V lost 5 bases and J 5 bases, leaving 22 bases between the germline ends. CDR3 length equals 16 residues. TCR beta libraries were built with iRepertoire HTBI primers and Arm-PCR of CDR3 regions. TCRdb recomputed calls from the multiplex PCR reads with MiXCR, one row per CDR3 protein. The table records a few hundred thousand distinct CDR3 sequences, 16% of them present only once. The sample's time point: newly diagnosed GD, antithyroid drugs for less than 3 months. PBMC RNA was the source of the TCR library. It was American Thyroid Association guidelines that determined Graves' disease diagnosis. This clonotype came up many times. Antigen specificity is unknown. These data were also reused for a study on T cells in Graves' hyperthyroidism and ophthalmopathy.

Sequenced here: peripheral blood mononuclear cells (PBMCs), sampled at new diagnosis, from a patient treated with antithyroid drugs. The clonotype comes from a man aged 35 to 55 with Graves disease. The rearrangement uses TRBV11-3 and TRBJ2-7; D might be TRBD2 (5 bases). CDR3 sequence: CASSLGLQANFHEQYF. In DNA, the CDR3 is TGTGCCAGCAGCCTCGGACTTCAGGCAAACTTCCACGAGCAGTACTTC.